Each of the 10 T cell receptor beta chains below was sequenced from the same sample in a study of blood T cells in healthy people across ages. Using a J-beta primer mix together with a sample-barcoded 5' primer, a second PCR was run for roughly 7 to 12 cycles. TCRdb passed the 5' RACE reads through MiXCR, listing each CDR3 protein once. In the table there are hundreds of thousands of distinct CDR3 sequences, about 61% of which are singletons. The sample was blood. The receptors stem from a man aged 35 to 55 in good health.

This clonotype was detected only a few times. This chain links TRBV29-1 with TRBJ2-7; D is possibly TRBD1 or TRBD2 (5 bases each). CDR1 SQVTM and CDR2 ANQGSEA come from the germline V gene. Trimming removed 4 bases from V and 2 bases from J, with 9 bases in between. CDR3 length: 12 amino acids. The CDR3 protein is CSVAQGPYEQYF. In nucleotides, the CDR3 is TGCAGCGTTGCCCAGGGACCCTACGAGCAGTACTTC.

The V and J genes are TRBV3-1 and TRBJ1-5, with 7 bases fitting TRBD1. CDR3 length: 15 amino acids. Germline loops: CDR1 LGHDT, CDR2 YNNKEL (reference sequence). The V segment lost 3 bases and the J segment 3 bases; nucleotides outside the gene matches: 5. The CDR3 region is CASSQSGGNNQPQHF. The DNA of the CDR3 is TGTGCCAGCAGCCAGTCAGGGGGAAACAATCAGCCCCAGCATTTT.

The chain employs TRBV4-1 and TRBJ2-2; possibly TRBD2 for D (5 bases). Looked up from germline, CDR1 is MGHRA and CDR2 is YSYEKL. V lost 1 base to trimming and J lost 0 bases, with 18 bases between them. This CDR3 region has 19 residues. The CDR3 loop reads CASSQVSPGIWTNTGELFF. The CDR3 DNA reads TGCGCCAGCAGCCAAGTCTCACCGGGAATATGGACGAACACCGGGGAGCTGTTTTTT.

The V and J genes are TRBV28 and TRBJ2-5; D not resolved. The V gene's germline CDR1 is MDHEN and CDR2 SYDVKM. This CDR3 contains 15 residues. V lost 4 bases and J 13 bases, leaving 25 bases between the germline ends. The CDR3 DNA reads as TGTGCCAGCAGTTCACCCGGCGTTTTTGGGGAATGGGGGTACTTC. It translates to CASSSPGVFGEWGYF.

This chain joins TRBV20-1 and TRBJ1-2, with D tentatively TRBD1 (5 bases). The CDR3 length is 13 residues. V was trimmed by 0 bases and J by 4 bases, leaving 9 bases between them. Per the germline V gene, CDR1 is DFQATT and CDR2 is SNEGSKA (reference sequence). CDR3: CSARDMGTYGYTF. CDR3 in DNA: TGCAGTGCTAGAGATATGGGGACCTATGGCTACACCTTC.

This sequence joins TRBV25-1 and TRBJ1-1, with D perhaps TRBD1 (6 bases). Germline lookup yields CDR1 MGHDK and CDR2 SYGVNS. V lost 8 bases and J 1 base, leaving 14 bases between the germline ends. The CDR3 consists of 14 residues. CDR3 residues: CASGGTSPNTEAFF. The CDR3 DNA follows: TGTGCCAGCGGGGGGACATCACCGAACACTGAAGCTTTCTTT.

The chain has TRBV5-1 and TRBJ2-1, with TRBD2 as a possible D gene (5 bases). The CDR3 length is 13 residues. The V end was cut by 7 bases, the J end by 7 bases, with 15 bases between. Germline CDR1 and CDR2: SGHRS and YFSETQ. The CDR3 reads CASAGSLGNEQFF. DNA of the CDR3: TGCGCCAGCGCTGGGAGTTTAGGAAATGAGCAGTTCTTC.

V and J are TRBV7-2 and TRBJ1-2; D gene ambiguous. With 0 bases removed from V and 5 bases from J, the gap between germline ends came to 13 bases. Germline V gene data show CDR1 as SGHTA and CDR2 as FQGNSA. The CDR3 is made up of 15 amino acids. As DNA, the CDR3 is TGTGCCAGCAGCTTAGCGGCAGGTCCTTCATATGGCTACACCTTC. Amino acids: CASSLAAGPSYGYTF.

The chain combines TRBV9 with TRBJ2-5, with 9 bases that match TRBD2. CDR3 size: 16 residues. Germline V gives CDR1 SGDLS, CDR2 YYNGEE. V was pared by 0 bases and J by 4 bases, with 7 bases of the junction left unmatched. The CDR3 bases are TGTGCCAGCAGCGTAGGGGCCCTAGCGGGGCTAGAGACCCAGTACTTC. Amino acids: CASSVGALAGLETQYF.

In nucleotides, the CDR3 is TGTGCCATCAGTGGAAGCGGGGGGGCCTACAATGAGCAGTTCTTC. Translating it yields CAISGSGGAYNEQFF. This chain uses TRBV10-3 with TRBJ2-1, with 10 bases lining up with TRBD2. The germline CDR1 and CDR2 sequences are ENHRY and SYGVKD. The CDR3 is 15 residues long. The ends lost 4 bases at V and 2 bases at J; junction bases unmatched: 2.